Shown below are 19 T cell receptor beta chains from a single sample sequenced in a study of cytomegalovirus exposure and HLA in healthy donors. Both 60 Vbeta primers and 13 Jbeta primers went into the PCR. This table comes from immunoSEQ multiplex PCR, and its TCRdb copy is limited to in-frame clones, with some not included. This table holds some 86,000 clones, around 79% found once. The sample consisted of PBMCs. Receptors were obtained from a woman in her forties in good health and CMV-seropositive.

V and J are TRBV5-1 and TRBJ2-1; D gene uncertain. CDR1 is SGHRS and CDR2 is YFSETQ in the germline V gene. V shed 2 bases and J shed 9 bases, with 6 bases lying between them. The CDR3 has 11 amino acids. CDR3 loop: CASSLSVEQFF. The CDR3 DNA follows: TGCGCCAGCAGCTTATCCGTTGAGCAGTTCTTC.

This chain links TRBV19 with TRBJ2-7; the match to TRBD1 covers 9 bases. Germline values: CDR1 LNHDA, CDR2 SQIVND (reference sequence). V shed 8 bases, J shed 5 bases, and the junction held 13 bases outside the gene matches. The CDR3 is 15 residues long. This CDR3 reads CASGSQGANFHEQYF. The CDR3 DNA is TGTGCCAGTGGATCACAGGGGGCGAATTTCCACGAGCAGTACTTC.

The CDR3 DNA reads TGTGCCAGCAGTGTGGGCAGCTATGGCTACACCTTC. Translated: CASSVGSYGYTF. The rearrangement links TRBV25-1 to TRBJ1-2; D is unclear. V lost 4 bases and J 4 bases, leaving 7 bases between the germline ends. Germline CDR1 is MGHDK and CDR2 is SYGVNS. The CDR3 has 12 residues.

This chain connects TRBV14 to TRBJ2-1, with 9 nucleotides matching TRBD2. The CDR3 covers 15 residues. The germline CDR1 and CDR2 sequences are SGHDN and FVKESK. V lost 2 bases and J lost 5; bases outside the gene matches: 4. As DNA, the CDR3 is TGTGCCAGCAGCCAACTAGCGGGGTCCAACAATGAGCAGTTCTTC. Protein product: CASSQLAGSNNEQFF.

As regards this clone: This CDR3 is also generated by other DNA sequences in the sample. The chain has TRBV9 and TRBJ2-1; TRBD2 aligns across 8 bases. The CDR3 has 15 amino acids. Unmatched junction bases numbered 3, after V lost 0 bases and J lost 4 bases. From germline, CDR1 is SGDLS and CDR2 YYNGEE. Here the CDR3 DNA reads TGTGCCAGCAGCGTAGCTTTAGCGGGATACAATGAGCAGTTCTTC. Its protein product is CASSVALAGYNEQFF.

The rearrangement joins TRBV14 to TRBJ1-2; 7 bases align to TRBD1. The CDR3 length is 16 residues. Trimming removed 4 bases from V and 8 bases from J; junction bases left unmatched: 16. Germline V CDR1 and CDR2: SGHDN, FVKESK. CDR3 region: CASSRNHRGGGHGYTF. DNA of the CDR3: TGTGCCAGCAGCCGGAACCATCGTGGAGGGGGCCACGGCTACACCTTC.

V gene TRBV6-1 combines with J gene TRBJ1-6; D not certain. The V end was cut by 1 base, the J end by 7 bases, with 11 bases between. The CDR3 extends over 15 amino acids. Germline lookup yields CDR1 MNHNS and CDR2 SASEGT. The chain's CDR3 is CASSEVLRTNSPLHF. The CDR3 region has the DNA TGTGCCAGCAGTGAAGTATTGCGTACGAATTCACCCCTCCACTTT.

This sequence joins TRBV27 and TRBJ2-7; the match to TRBD2 covers 8 bases. V lost 2 bases and J lost 7; bases outside the gene matches: 4. The CDR3 runs to 13 residues. Germline values: CDR1 MNHEY, CDR2 SMNVEV (reference sequence). The CDR3 DNA sequence: TGTGCCAGCAGTTTAAATGGCGGGAGGGAGCAGTACTTC. This encodes CASSLNGGREQYF.

J is TRBJ2-1 and V is TRBV29-1, with TRBD1 matching over 10 bases. V was pared by 7 bases and J by 5 bases, with 8 bases of the junction left unmatched. Germline-derived CDR1 and CDR2 are SQVTM and ANQGSEA. The CDR3 is made up of 14 amino acids. The CDR3 region has the DNA TGCAGCGCCCTGGGACAGGGGCCCCACAATGAGCAGTTCTTC. Protein sequence: CSALGQGPHNEQFF.

The rearrangement uses TRBV7-2 and TRBJ2-3, with D possibly matching TRBD2 (6 bases). V was clipped by 3 bases and J by 0 bases, with 10 bases between them. Germline-derived CDR1 and CDR2 are SGHTA and FQGNSA. The CDR3 has 15 amino acids. The CDR3 DNA follows: TGTGCCAGCAGCTTTGCGGGACTTAGCACAGATACGCAGTATTTT. Translated: CASSFAGLSTDTQYF.

The chain has TRBV5-4 and TRBJ1-5; tentatively, D is TRBD1 (5 bases). The CDR3 runs to 14 residues. From germline, CDR1 is SGHNT and CDR2 YYREEE (reference sequence). The ends were cut back, 4 bases at V and 6 bases at J, with 14 bases in the middle. The CDR3 loop reads CASSPDPGSQPQHF. In nucleotides, the CDR3 is TGTGCCAGCAGCCCGGATCCAGGGTCTCAGCCCCAGCATTTT.

The table lists this clone with a count of one. The chain carries TRBV5-1 and TRBJ2-3, with D perhaps TRBD1 (6 bases). CDR3 size: 16 residues. Germline V gene data show CDR1 as SGHRS and CDR2 as YFSETQ. Trimming shortened V by 5 bases and J by 0 bases, and 16 bases separated the two germline ends. Here the CDR3 reads CASRIVEGGSTDTQYF. CDR3 DNA: TGCGCCAGCAGGATAGTCGAAGGGGGTAGCACAGATACGCAGTATTTT.

The gene calls are TRBV27 and TRBJ2-7, with D maybe TRBD2 (6 bases). V gave up 2 bases and J gave up 4 bases, with 9 bases separating them. Germline V lookup: CDR1 MNHEY, CDR2 SMNVEV (reference sequence). The CDR3 consists of 13 residues. CDR3 sequence (DNA): TGTGCCAGCAGTTTAGGGAGGACTTACGAGCAGTACTTC. Protein: CASSLGRTYEQYF.

This clone has a handful of counts. The chain is built from TRBV2 and TRBJ2-1, with D unresolved. The CDR3 totals 13 residues. Germline V gives CDR1 SNHLY, CDR2 FYNNEI. V lost 7 bases and J lost 9, with 16 bases in between. CDR3 coding DNA: TGTGCCAGCATTAGCCTCTTGTTCGGTGAGCAGTTCTTC. The encoded protein is CASISLLFGEQFF.

The chain uses TRBV19 and TRBJ2-2, with 11 bases matching TRBD2. The J segment lost 2 bases and the V segment lost 5 bases, leaving 7 bases of the junction unmatched. The CDR3 loop spans 17 amino acids. Germline CDR1 reads LNHDA; CDR2 reads SQIVND (reference sequence). The CDR3 protein is CASSFILAGGNTGELFF. CDR3 nucleotide sequence: TGTGCCAGTAGTTTTATCCTAGCGGGAGGTAACACCGGGGAGCTGTTTTTT.

The V gene is TRBV5-1, the J gene TRBJ2-5; 10 bases agree with TRBD1. The J call may be mistaken, given a closer DNA end match to TRBJ2-7. Germline V gives CDR1 SGHRS, CDR2 YFSETQ. The CDR3 spans 14 residues. CDR3 sequence reads: CASTSGTGVGEQYF. DNA of the CDR3: TGCGCCAGCACCTCCGGGACAGGGGTGGGCGAGCAGTACTTC.

J is TRBJ1-6 and V is TRBV6-5; the D is unclear. Trimming shortened V by 2 bases and J by 10 bases, and 15 bases separated the two germline ends. CDR1 is MNHEY, CDR2 SVGAGI, per germline. The CDR3 is 15 residues long. CDR3 loop: CASSYEAGGGSPLHF. CDR3 sequence (DNA): TGTGCCAGCAGTTACGAGGCGGGAGGAGGATCACCCCTCCACTTT.

The chain joins TRBV7-9 to TRBJ2-5; unclear D gene. The DNA end is a closer match to TRBJ2-7, so the J assignment may be wrong. Germline V gives CDR1 SEHNR, CDR2 FQNEAQ (reference sequence). The CDR3 extends over 12 amino acids. This chain's CDR3 is CASSPLSYEQYF. The CDR3 DNA follows: TGTGCCAGCAGCCCGCTCTCCTACGAGCAGTACTTC.

This clone was detected only a few times. V and J are TRBV19 and TRBJ2-5; no clear D. The CDR3 is 15 amino acids. Deletions cut 0 bases from V and 1 base from J, with 9 bases between. Germline CDR1 and CDR2: LNHDA and SQIVND (reference sequence). CDR3 sequence reads: CASSIDLRGQETQYF. The CDR3 coding sequence is TGTGCCAGTAGTATAGATCTTCGAGGCCAAGAGACCCAGTACTTC.